These 15 T cell receptor beta chains were all obtained from the same sample, sequenced in a study of regulatory T cells in long-lasting Graves disease. Researchers made TCR beta libraries by using iRepertoire HTBI primers and running Arm-PCR on CDR3 regions. MiXCR was run by TCRdb on the multiplex PCR reads, yielding one entry per CDR3 protein. The sample records a few hundred thousand distinct CDR3 sequences, about 23% being singletons. Noted time point: persistent/refractory GD, antithyroid drugs over 5 years with positive TRAb. There was RNA extracted from PBMCs, and the TCR library was made from it. This sample comprised peripheral blood mononuclear cells (PBMCs), obtained when the disease was refractory, from a patient treated with antithyroid drugs. Receptors originate from a woman between 35 and 50 years old with Graves disease.

This clonotype was recorded at least ten times. This chain uses TRBV29-1 with TRBJ1-1, with D hard to call. V shed 1 base and J shed 6 bases, with 6 bases lying between them. The CDR3 covers 11 residues. Germline assignment: CDR1 SQVTM and CDR2 ANQGSEA. CDR3 in amino acids: CSVEVLAEAFF. The CDR3 coding sequence is TGCAGCGTTGAAGTGCTGGCTGAAGCTTTCTTT.

As regards this clonotype: Just one base apart from a much larger clone, this may be a read error. Because the CDR3's place on the DNA is in doubt, the DNA is left out and the CDR3 is given as listed by TCRdb. The rearrangement links TRBV28 to TRBJ1-5; TRBD1, the D gene given by the table, was not confirmed from the DNA. The CDR3 length is 14 residues, termini included. CDR1 and CDR2 (germline): MDHEN, SYDVKM. CDR3 sequence: CASSFGSGNQPRHF.

This clonotype was picked up many times. The gene calls are TRBV12-3 or TRBV12-4 and TRBJ1-5, with 7 nucleotides matching TRBD1. This CDR3 is 15 amino acids long. Trimming at V came to 7 bases and at J to 2 bases, leaving 8 bases not matched to a gene. The CDR3 DNA reads as TGTGCCAGCAAAAGCCAGGGGGTTGGCAATCAGCCCCAGCATTTT. It codes for CASKSQGVGNQPQHF.

Many counts were recorded for this clonotype. The chain couples TRBV12-3 or TRBV12-4 to TRBJ1-1, with 9 bases aligning to TRBD1. J lost 0 bases, V lost 3 bases, and 11 bases had no gene match. This CDR3 is built from 18 residues. The CDR3 region is CASSLGLGQGMVNTEAFF. CDR3 in DNA: TGTGCCAGCAGTTTGGGGTTGGGACAGGGTATGGTGAACACTGAAGCTTTCTTT.

This clonotype showed up many times. The junction and the germline gene differ at one end; a read error may be behind it. The chain carries TRBV5-1 and TRBJ2-7; the D is unclear. Per germline, CDR1 SGHRS and CDR2 YFSETQ. The CDR3 contains 12 residues. CDR3 in amino acids: CASSLTAYEQYF. In DNA form, the CDR3 reads TGTGCCAGCAGCTTAACAGCCTACGAGCAGTACTTC.

This clonotype was observed many times. The rearrangement joins TRBV20-1 to TRBJ2-5; 12 bases fit TRBD2. The CDR3 extends over 16 amino acids. CDR1 is DFQATT, CDR2 SNEGSKA, per germline (reference sequence). V trimming: 2 bases; J trimming: 4 bases; junction bases outside the gene matches: 8. CDR3 region: CSARPLTSGSRETQYF. CDR3 bases: TGCAGTGCTAGACCCTTGACTAGCGGGAGTCGAGAGACCCAGTACTTC.

This chain links TRBV7-9 with TRBJ1-6; D gene uncertain. Germline V lookup: CDR1 SEHNR, CDR2 FQNEAQ (reference sequence). V was pared by 0 bases and J by 5 bases, with 8 bases between. CDR3 size: 15 residues. CDR3 sequence (DNA): TGTGCCAGCAGCTTAGCGCTAAACAATAATTCACCCCTCCACTTT. Protein sequence: CASSLALNNNSPLHF.

There are many counts of this clonotype. The V call is TRBV28, the J call TRBJ1-2; 9 bases are a match to TRBD1. J was trimmed by 8 bases and V by 6 bases; bases with no gene match: 16. This CDR3 spans 16 amino acids. The germline gives CDR1 MDHEN, CDR2 SYDVKM. This CDR3 reads CASSVTRFGTGRGYTF. CDR3 in DNA: TGTGCCAGCAGCGTTACTAGATTTGGGACAGGGAGAGGCTACACCTTC.

The rearrangement links TRBV28 to TRBJ2-7, with 8 positions matching TRBD1. The DNA end is more similar to TRBJ2-5, so the J call may be wrong. The germline gives CDR1 MDHEN, CDR2 SYDVKM. There are 16 residues in the CDR3. In DNA, the CDR3 is TGTGCCAGCAGTTTTCCGGGACAGGCGTACCAAGAGACCCAGTACTTC. Residues: CASSFPGQAYQETQYF.

This clonotype was counted between two and nine times. V and J are TRBV7-9 and TRBJ2-7; D gene uncertain. Germline V gene lookup returns CDR1 SEHNR and CDR2 FQNEAQ (reference sequence). The CDR3 covers 18 residues. Between the trimmed V and J ends, which lost 5 bases and 6 bases, there was a span of 29 bases. The CDR3 is CASSRRWNESERPAEQYF. The CDR3 nucleotides are TGTGCCAGCAGCCGCCGTTGGAATGAGTCGGAGAGGCCCGCCGAGCAGTACTTC.

The rearrangement uses TRBV7-3 and TRBJ2-5; no clear D. Deletions cut 2 bases from V and 4 bases from J, with 5 bases between. From germline, CDR1 is SGHTA and CDR2 FQGTGA. This CDR3 has 12 residues. The CDR3 loop reads CASSLGPETQYF. CDR3 DNA sequence: TGTGCCAGCAGCTTAGGTCCAGAGACCCAGTACTTC.

This clonotype was counted at least ten times. V usage is TRBV9 and J usage is TRBJ2-1, with TRBD1 matching 7 bases. Germline CDR1 is SGDLS and CDR2 is YYNGEE. CDR3 length: 15 residues. With 0 bases clipped from V and 0 bases from J, the junction kept 0 bases outside the gene matches. The CDR3 coding sequence is TGTGCCAGCAGCGTAGGGGACAGCTCCTACAATGAGCAGTTCTTC. Its translation: CASSVGDSSYNEQFF.

A word on this clonotype: One end of the junction fails to match germline, which may point to a read error. The V call is TRBV27, the J call TRBJ2-5; no clear D gene. Germline CDR1 MNHEY, CDR2 SMNVEV (reference sequence). The CDR3 extends over 14 amino acids. CDR3 in amino acids: CVSSRWGLQETQYF. The DNA for the CDR3 is TGTGTCAGCAGCCGTTGGGGATTACAAGAGACCCAGTACTTC.

The sample holds a few counts of this clonotype. J is TRBJ1-4 and V is TRBV5-6; TRBD1 is a possible D gene (6 bases). The V and J ends lost 2 bases and 8 bases respectively, with 16 bases between them. The CDR3 has 15 amino acids. CDR1 is SGHDT, CDR2 YYEEEE, per germline. The CDR3, as DNA: TGTGCCAGCAGCTTACTGGGACATCGGCGAGAAAAACTGTTTTTT. Its protein product is CASSLLGHRREKLFF.

There are a few counts of this clonotype. The chain uses TRBV11-2 and TRBJ2-6; 12 bases fit TRBD2. Germline assignment: CDR1 SGHAT and CDR2 FQNNGV. V lost 5 bases and J lost 2; bases outside the gene matches: 4. The CDR3 covers 17 residues. The CDR3 DNA sequence: TGTGCCAGCAGCCGGGGACTAGCGGGCACTGGGGCCAACGTCCTGACTTTC. This gives the protein CASSRGLAGTGANVLTF.